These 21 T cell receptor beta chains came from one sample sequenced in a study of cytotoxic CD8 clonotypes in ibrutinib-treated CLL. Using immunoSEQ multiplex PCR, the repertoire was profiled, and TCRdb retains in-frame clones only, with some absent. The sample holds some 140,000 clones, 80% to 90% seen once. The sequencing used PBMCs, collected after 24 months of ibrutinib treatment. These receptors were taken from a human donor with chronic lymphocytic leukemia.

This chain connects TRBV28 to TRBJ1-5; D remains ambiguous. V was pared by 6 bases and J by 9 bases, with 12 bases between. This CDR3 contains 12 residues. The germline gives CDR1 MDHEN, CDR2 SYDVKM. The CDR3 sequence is CASSFSRGPQHF. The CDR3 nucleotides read TGTGCCAGCAGCTTTAGTCGCGGGCCCCAGCATTTT.

The CDR3 nucleotides are TGTGCCAGTAGCACAGGGAACACCGGGGAGCTGTTTTTT. This translates into CASSTGNTGELFF. The V and J genes are TRBV19 and TRBJ2-2, with a possible D match to TRBD1 (5 bases). CDR1 and CDR2 (germline): LNHDA, SQIVND (reference sequence). The CDR3 extends over 13 amino acids. The germline V and J ends were trimmed by 6 bases and 1 base, with 6 bases remaining between them.

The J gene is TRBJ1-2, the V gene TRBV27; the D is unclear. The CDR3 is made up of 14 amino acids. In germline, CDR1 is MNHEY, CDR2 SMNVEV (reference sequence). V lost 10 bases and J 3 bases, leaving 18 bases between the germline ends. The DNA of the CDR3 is TGTGCCATCCCGGACGGTGAAAAGTACTATGGCTACACCTTC. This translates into CAIPDGEKYYGYTF.

CDR3 coding DNA: TGCGCCAGCAGCTTGGGGGGACAGGGTGGCAATCAGCCCCAGCATTTT. This translates into CASSLGGQGGNQPQHF. The chain couples TRBV5-1 to TRBJ1-5; TRBD1 matches 9 bases. The germline V gene encodes CDR1 SGHRS and CDR2 YFSETQ. This CDR3 spans 16 amino acids. The V and J ends lost 0 bases and 2 bases, in that order; junction bases with no gene match: 3.

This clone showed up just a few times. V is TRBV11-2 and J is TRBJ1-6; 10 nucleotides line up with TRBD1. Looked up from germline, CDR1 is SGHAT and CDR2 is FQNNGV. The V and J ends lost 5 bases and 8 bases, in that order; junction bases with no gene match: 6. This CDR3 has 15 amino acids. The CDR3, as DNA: TGTGCCAGCAGCAAGGGACAGGGGTCGGATTCACCCCTCCACTTT. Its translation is CASSKGQGSDSPLHF.

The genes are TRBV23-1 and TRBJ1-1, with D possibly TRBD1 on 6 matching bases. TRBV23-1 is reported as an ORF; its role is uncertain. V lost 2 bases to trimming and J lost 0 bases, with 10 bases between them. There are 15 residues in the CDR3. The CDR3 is CASSQGDTLNTEAFF. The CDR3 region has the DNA TGCGCCAGCAGTCAAGGGGACACTTTGAACACTGAAGCTTTCTTT.

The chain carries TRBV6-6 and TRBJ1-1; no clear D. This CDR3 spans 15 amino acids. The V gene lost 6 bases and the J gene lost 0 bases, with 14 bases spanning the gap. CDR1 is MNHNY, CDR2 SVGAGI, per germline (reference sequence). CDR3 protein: CASRGNTFMNTEAFF. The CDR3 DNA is TGTGCCAGCAGGGGGAACACGTTCATGAACACTGAAGCTTTCTTT.

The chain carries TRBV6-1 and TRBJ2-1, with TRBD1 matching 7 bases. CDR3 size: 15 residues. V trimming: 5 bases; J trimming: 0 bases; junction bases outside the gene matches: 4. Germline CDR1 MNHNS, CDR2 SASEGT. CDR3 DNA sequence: TGTGCCAGCAGTTCGGACAGGAGCTCCTACAATGAGCAGTTCTTC. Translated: CASSSDRSSYNEQFF.

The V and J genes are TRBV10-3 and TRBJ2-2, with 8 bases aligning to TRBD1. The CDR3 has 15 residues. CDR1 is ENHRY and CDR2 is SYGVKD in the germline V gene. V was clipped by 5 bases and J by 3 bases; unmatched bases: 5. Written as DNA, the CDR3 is TGTGCCATCAGTCCGGGACAGGCTTACACCGGGGAGCTGTTTTTT. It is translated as CAISPGQAYTGELFF.

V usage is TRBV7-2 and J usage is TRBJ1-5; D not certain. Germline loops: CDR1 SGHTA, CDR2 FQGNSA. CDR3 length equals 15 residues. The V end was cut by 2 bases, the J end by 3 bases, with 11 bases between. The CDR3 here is CASSLLTNLNQPQHF. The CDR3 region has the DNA TGTGCCAGCAGCTTATTGACAAATCTCAATCAGCCCCAGCATTTT.

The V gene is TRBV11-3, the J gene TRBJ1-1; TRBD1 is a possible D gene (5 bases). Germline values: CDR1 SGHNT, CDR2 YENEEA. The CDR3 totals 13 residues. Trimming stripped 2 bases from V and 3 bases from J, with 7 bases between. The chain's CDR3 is CASSLLGDTEAFF. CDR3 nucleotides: TGTGCCAGCAGCTTATTAGGGGACACTGAAGCTTTCTTT.

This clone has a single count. This chain's CDR3 is CASSVGGTGINNSPLHF. CDR3 nucleotide sequence: TGTGCCAGCAGCGTAGGAGGGACAGGGATAAATAATTCACCCCTCCACTTT. This chain joins TRBV9 and TRBJ1-6, with TRBD1 matching 9 bases. This CDR3 has 17 residues. Germline CDR1 and CDR2: SGDLS and YYNGEE. V dropped 0 bases and J dropped 5; count of bases not matched to a gene: 6.

This CDR3 is CASSQGWTIGYTF. The DNA of the CDR3 is TGTGCCAGCAGCCAAGGGTGGACAATTGGCTACACCTTC. This chain links TRBV14 with TRBJ1-2, with a weak D call TRBD1 (5 bases). The CDR3 runs to 13 residues. V was clipped by 1 base and J by 7 bases, with 10 bases between them. Germline V gene sequence: CDR1 SGHDN, CDR2 FVKESK.

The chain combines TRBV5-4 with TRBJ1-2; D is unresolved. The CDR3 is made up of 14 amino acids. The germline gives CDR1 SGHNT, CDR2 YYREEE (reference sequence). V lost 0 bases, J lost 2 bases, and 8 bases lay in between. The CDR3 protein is CASSLDGPNYGYTF. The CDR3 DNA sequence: TGTGCCAGCAGCTTGGACGGGCCGAACTATGGCTACACCTTC.

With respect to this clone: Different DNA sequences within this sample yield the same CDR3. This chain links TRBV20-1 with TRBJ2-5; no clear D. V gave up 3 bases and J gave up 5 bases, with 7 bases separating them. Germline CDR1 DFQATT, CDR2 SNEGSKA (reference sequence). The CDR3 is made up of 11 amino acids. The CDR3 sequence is CSARDLETQYF. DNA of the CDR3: TGCAGTGCTAGGGACCTTGAGACCCAGTACTTC.

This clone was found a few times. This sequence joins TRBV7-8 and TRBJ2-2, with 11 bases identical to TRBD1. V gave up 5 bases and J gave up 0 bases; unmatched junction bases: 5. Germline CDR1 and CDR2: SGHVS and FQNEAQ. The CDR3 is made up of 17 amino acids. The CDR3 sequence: CASSGGTGGANTGELFF. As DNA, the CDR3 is TGTGCCAGCAGCGGAGGGACAGGGGGTGCGAACACCGGGGAGCTGTTTTTT.

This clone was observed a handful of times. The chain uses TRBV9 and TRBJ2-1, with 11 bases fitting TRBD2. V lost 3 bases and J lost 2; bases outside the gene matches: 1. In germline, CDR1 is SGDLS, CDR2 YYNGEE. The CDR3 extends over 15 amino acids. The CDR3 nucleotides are TGTGCCAGCAGCGATAGCGGGGGGGCCTACAATGAGCAGTTCTTC. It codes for CASSDSGGAYNEQFF.

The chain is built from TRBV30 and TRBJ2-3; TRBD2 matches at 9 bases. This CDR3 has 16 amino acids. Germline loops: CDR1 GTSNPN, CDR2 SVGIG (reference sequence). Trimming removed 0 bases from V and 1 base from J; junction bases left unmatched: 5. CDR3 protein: CAWSVRGGVGTDTQYF. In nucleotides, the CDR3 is TGTGCCTGGAGTGTGCGGGGGGGAGTAGGCACAGATACGCAGTATTTT. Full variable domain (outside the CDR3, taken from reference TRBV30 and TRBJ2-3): SQTIHQWPATLVQPVGSPLSLECTVEGTSNPNLYWYRQAAGRGLQLLFYSVGIGQISSEVPQNLSASRPQDRQFILSSKKLLLSDSGFYLCAWSVRGGVGTDTQYFGPGTRLTVL.

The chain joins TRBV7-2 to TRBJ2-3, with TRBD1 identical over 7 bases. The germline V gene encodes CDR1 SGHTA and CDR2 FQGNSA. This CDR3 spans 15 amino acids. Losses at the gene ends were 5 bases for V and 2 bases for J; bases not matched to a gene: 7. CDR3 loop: CASSSQGTATDTQYF. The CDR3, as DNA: TGTGCCAGCAGCAGCCAAGGGACAGCCACAGATACGCAGTATTTT.

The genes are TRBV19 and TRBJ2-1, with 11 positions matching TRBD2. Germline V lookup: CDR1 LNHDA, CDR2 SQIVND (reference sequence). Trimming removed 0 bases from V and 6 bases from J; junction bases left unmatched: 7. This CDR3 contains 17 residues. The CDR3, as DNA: TGTGCCAGTAGTATAGACCGGGGGACTAGCGGTTCCAATGAGCAGTTCTTC. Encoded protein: CASSIDRGTSGSNEQFF.

This CDR3 reads CASSGDRNYGYTF. CDR3 nucleotide sequence: TGCGCCAGCAGCGGGGACAGAAACTATGGCTACACCTTC. V usage is TRBV5-1 and J usage is TRBJ1-2, with 7 bases fitting TRBD1. The CDR3 length is 13 residues. The ends lost 4 bases at V and 2 bases at J; junction bases unmatched: 2. CDR1 and CDR2 from the germline V gene are SGHRS and YFSETQ.